Shown below are 10 T cell receptor beta chains from a single sample sequenced in a study of CD8+ T cells in alopecia areata. Scientists pooled cutaneous lymph node cells and sorted them on CD4, CD8alpha, NKG2D, NKG2ACE and other markers. Sequencing used cDNA as its template, made by extracting RNA and reverse transcribing it. Assay: immunoSEQ multiplex PCR; the TCRdb copy retains only in-frame clones and omits some. The record shows over 250,000 clones for this sample, with no singletons present. Sequencing was done on a sample of CD4+ T cells sorted from a lymph node. All receptors derive from a C3H/HeJ mouse with alopecia areata. The mouse strain carries the MHC haplotype H2-k.

A remark on this clone: Genes and germline come from the mouse. The CDR3 end falls 4 residues outside the read, so it is completed with the germline J gene. The chain recombines TRBV13-2 with TRBJ2-3; 8 positions match TRBD2. Germline V lookup: CDR1 NNHNN, CDR2 SYGAGS (reference sequence). CDR3 length equals 14 residues. Trimming removed 5 bases from V and 4 bases from J; junction bases left unmatched: 6. Partial CDR3 DNA: TGTGCCAGCGGGGAGAGACTGGGGCCAGAA. Translating gives CASGERLGPE. The full CDR3 is CASGERLGPETLYF.

This clone was seen a handful of times. All gene names here are mouse names. The read ends 4 residues early relative to the CDR3; the germline J gene fills the gap. The chain carries TRBV14 and TRBJ2-2; 8 nucleotides match TRBD2. The trim removed 2 bases at V and 3 bases at J, leaving 6 bases unmatched. This CDR3 spans 16 amino acids. From germline, CDR1 is SGHDT and CDR2 FRDEAV. CDR3 protein: CASSFDGGAHTGQLYF. The sequenced CDR3 bases are TGTGCCAGCAGTTTTGACGGGGGGGCGCACACCGGG.

This clone was detected only a few times. Gene labels here are mouse ones. The read finishes 4 residues shy of the CDR3 end, and the germline J gene is used to complete it. The J gene is TRBJ2-7, the V gene TRBV5; the D gene is possibly TRBD2 (6 bases). Germline-derived CDR1 and CDR2 are LGHNA and YNLKQL (reference sequence). There are 14 residues in the CDR3. V gave up 1 base and J gave up 3 bases, with 10 bases separating them. The sequenced CDR3 bases are TGTGCCAGCAGCCAAGTTCTGGGGATCTAT. Its translation is CASSQVLGIY. The entire CDR3 is CASSQVLGIYEQYF.

In the case of this clone: These gene names are mouse names. The CDR3 extends 3 residues past the end of the read, so its final part is completed from the germline J gene. The chain uses TRBV2 and TRBJ1-6, with 10 bases aligning to TRBD1. TRBJ1-6 has ORF status, its function being uncertain. The CDR3 is 17 amino acids. Germline V gene sequence: CDR1 LGHNA, CDR2 YSYQKL. J lost 7 bases, V lost 3 bases, and 9 bases had no gene match. The CDR3 is CASSQPPGQGINSPLYF. The DNA read from the CDR3 is TGTGCCAGCAGCCAGCCTCCGGGACAGGGGATAAATTCGCCC.

Only a few counts were recorded for this clone. Mouse names are used for the genes. Sequencing ends 4 residues short of the CDR3 end; the germline J gene provides the rest. The chain couples TRBV13-2 to TRBJ2-1; 9 positions match TRBD2. V was clipped by 2 bases and J by 3 bases; unmatched bases: 3. Germline CDR1 NNHNN, CDR2 SYGAGS (reference sequence). CDR3 size: 15 residues. CDR3 sequence reads: CASGEGTGPYAEQFF. CDR3 DNA (partial): TGTGCCAGCGGTGAGGGGACTGGGCCCTATGCT.

Comment on this clone: The genes and germline here are from mouse. Other nucleotide sequences from this sample produce the same CDR3. The CDR3 protein is CTCSAVQGNSDYTF. The sequenced CDR3 bases are TGCACCTGCAGTGCAGTCCAGGGAAACTCC. The chain is built from TRBV1 and TRBJ1-2; TRBD1 is a possible D gene (5 bases). The read terminates 4 residues before the CDR3 end, so the remaining end is supplied by the germline J gene. V lost 1 base and J 1 base, leaving 7 bases between the germline ends. There are 14 residues in the CDR3. CDR1 is NSQYPW and CDR2 is LRSPGD in the germline V gene (reference sequence).

Of note for this clone: Genes and germline are mouse. The read is 4 residues too short to cover the CDR3 end, so that end is filled in from the germline J gene. The chain has TRBV5 and TRBJ2-3; D may be TRBD1 (7 bases). Germline-derived CDR1 and CDR2 are LGHNA and YNLKQL (reference sequence). Trimming removed 2 bases at V and 1 base at J, with 10 bases between. This CDR3 has 15 residues. CDR3 region: CASSQRGRGAETLYF. Partial CDR3 DNA: TGTGCCAGCAGCCAAAGGGGGCGCGGTGCAGAA.

This clone turned up a few times. Mouse names are used for the genes. Coverage ceases 4 residues before the CDR3 finishes, and the germline J gene fills in the end. The sample has other DNA sequences that encode this CDR3 too. The J gene is TRBJ2-2, the V gene TRBV19; 9 bases are shared with TRBD2. Germline values: CDR1 FNHDT, CDR2 SITEND (reference sequence). The CDR3 spans 16 residues. The V and J ends lost 2 bases and 2 bases, in that order; junction bases with no gene match: 4. CDR3 DNA (partial): TGTGCCAGCAGTATTCCCCTGGGGGGGAACACCGGG. It codes for CASSIPLGGNTG. In full, the CDR3 is CASSIPLGGNTGQLYF. Full variable domain (rest looked up from reference TRBV19 and TRBJ2-2): GGIITQTPKFLIGQEGQKLTLKCQQNFNHDTMYWYRQDSGKGLRLIYYSITENDLQKGDLSEGYDASREKKSSFSLTVTSAQKNEMAVFLCASSIPLGGNTGQLYFGEGSKLTVL.

To note about this clone: The gene names given are mouse names. The read ends 4 residues shy of where the CDR3 ends; the end is completed using the germline J gene. The chain is built from TRBV13-1 and TRBJ2-7, with D possibly being TRBD1 (6 bases). Germline V CDR1 and CDR2: NSHNY, SYGAGN. The CDR3 totals 13 residues. Partial CDR3 DNA: TGTGCCAGCAGTGAGTCACAGGGATAT. Its protein product is CASSESQGY. The CDR3, in full, reads CASSESQGYEQYF.

This clone was observed a few times. Each gene name is a mouse one. The read finishes 4 residues shy of the CDR3 end, and the germline J gene is used to complete it. The chain couples TRBV5 to TRBJ2-5; TRBD2 matches 7 bases. This CDR3 spans 17 amino acids. V shed 0 bases and J 0 bases; nucleotides not matched to a gene: 6. The germline gives CDR1 LGHNA, CDR2 YNLKQL (reference sequence). The covered CDR3 bases are TGTGCCAGCAGCCAAGATTTCCTGGGGGATAACCAAGAC. Protein sequence: CASSQDFLGDNQD. The CDR3 in full is CASSQDFLGDNQDTQYF.